Presented here are 32 T cell receptor beta chains from one specimen sequenced in a study of cytomegalovirus exposure and HLA in healthy donors. The PCR used 60 Vbeta and 13 Jbeta primers. Only in-frame clones appear in the TCRdb table, and some are missing; sequencing was by immunoSEQ multiplex PCR. The data hold about 210,000 clones, with around 83% observed a single time. Input material: PBMCs. These receptor sequences come from a girl aged 2-15 years in good health and CMV-seronegative.

J is TRBJ1-5 and V is TRBV5-8; 7 nucleotides match TRBD1. The CDR3 contains 17 residues. Germline V gives CDR1 SGHTS, CDR2 YDEGEE. The ends lost 0 bases at V and 2 bases at J; junction bases unmatched: 8. The DNA for the CDR3 is TGTGCCAGCAGCTTGGTACGGGACAGATTCGGCAATCAGCCCCAGCATTTT. It encodes CASSLVRDRFGNQPQHF.

The rearrangement links TRBV5-4 to TRBJ2-3; 13 nucleotides line up with TRBD2. The length of the CDR3 is 19 residues. The germline CDR1 and CDR2 sequences are SGHNT and YYREEE (reference sequence). With V trimmed by 0 bases and J by 1 base, 8 bases remained unmatched. CDR3 amino acids: CASSLARTSGGWGTDTQYF. DNA of the CDR3: TGTGCCAGCAGCTTGGCACGGACTAGCGGGGGTTGGGGCACAGATACGCAGTATTTT. The full variable domain, in which reference TRBV5-4 and TRBJ2-3 provide the parts outside the CDR3, is ETGVTQSPTHLIKTRGQQVTLRCSSQSGHNTVSWYQQALGQGPQFIFQYYREEENGRGNFPPRFSGLQFPNYSSELNVNALELDDSALYLCASSLARTSGGWGTDTQYFGPGTRLTVL.

This clone has just one count. The chain recombines TRBV5-4 with TRBJ2-2; no clear D. V shed 3 bases and J shed 6 bases, with 9 bases lying between them. This CDR3 is 13 amino acids long. The germline gives CDR1 SGHNT, CDR2 YYREEE (reference sequence). The CDR3 DNA follows: TGTGCCAGCAGCTATGACCAGGCCGGGGAGCTGTTTTTT. This sequence encodes CASSYDQAGELFF.

The gene calls are TRBV5-1 and TRBJ2-5, with D possibly being TRBD1 (6 bases). Gene TRBJ2-7 matches the end of the DNA better, so the J call may be wrong. From germline, CDR1 is SGHRS and CDR2 YFSETQ. The CDR3 contains 14 residues. The CDR3 DNA reads TGCGCCAGCAGCTTGGACAGGGTATCGGGCGAGCAGTACTTC. It codes for CASSLDRVSGEQYF.

The count of this clone is one. The rearrangement links TRBV29-1 to TRBJ2-5; D is unclear. CDR3 size: 12 residues. Trimming removed 6 bases at V and 5 bases at J, with 13 bases between. Germline values: CDR1 SQVTM, CDR2 ANQGSEA. Written as DNA, the CDR3 is TGCAGCGTAGGTCAGTGGCGGGAGACCCAGTACTTC. Translating gives CSVGQWRETQYF.

This sequence joins TRBV6-5 and TRBJ2-5, with TRBD2 matching over 8 bases. This CDR3 comprises 15 residues. Unmatched junction bases numbered 7, after V lost 2 bases and J lost 5 bases. In germline, CDR1 is MNHEY, CDR2 SVGAGI. This CDR3 is CASSYASGGPETQYF. The CDR3 region has the DNA TGTGCCAGCAGTTACGCCTCGGGGGGGCCGGAGACCCAGTACTTC.

The chain couples TRBV10-3 to TRBJ1-2; TRBD1 is a possible D gene (5 bases). CDR1 is ENHRY, CDR2 SYGVKD, per germline. Trimming took off 3 bases at V and 4 bases at J, with 9 bases between the two ends. The CDR3 has 13 residues. The CDR3 bases are TGTGCCATCAGTGATGCAGGGCTCTATGGCTACACCTTC. Residues: CAISDAGLYGYTF.

The V gene is TRBV30, the J gene TRBJ1-2; a possible D gene is TRBD1 (5 bases). The CDR3 length is 12 residues. Trimming shortened V by 8 bases and J by 5 bases, and 15 bases separated the two germline ends. Germline values: CDR1 GTSNPN, CDR2 SVGIG (reference sequence). CDR3 in amino acids: CARKGLLYGYTF. In DNA form, the CDR3 reads TGTGCCCGGAAGGGACTGTTATATGGCTACACCTTC.

For the CDR3, the DNA is TGTGCCAGCAGCCAAGGTGGTGCGGCCACTTCCTACAATGAGCAGTTCTTC. Its translation: CASSQGGAATSYNEQFF. The chain couples TRBV4-2 to TRBJ2-1; unclear D gene. The CDR3 has 17 amino acids. Per germline, CDR1 LGHNA and CDR2 YNFKEQ. With 1 base removed from V and 1 base from J, the gap between germline ends came to 14 bases.

CDR3 region: CASSNRDRSYEQYF. The CDR3, as DNA: TGTGCCAGCTCAAACAGGGACAGATCGTACGAGCAGTACTTC. The chain is built from TRBV18 and TRBJ2-7; 7 bases are a match to TRBD1. The CDR3 is 14 amino acids. V dropped 5 bases and J dropped 4; count of bases not matched to a gene: 8. CDR1 KGHSH and CDR2 LQKENI come from the germline V gene.

The V call is TRBV5-4, the J call TRBJ1-1, with 9 bases fitting TRBD1. J lost 10 bases, V lost 0 bases, and 4 bases had no gene match. The CDR3 contains 13 residues. Germline V CDR1 and CDR2: SGHNT, YYREEE (reference sequence). The CDR3 region is CASSLEQGAVAFF. The CDR3 region has the DNA TGTGCCAGCAGCTTGGAACAGGGGGCTGTAGCTTTCTTT.

This clone was seen a few times. The rearrangement uses TRBV4-1 and TRBJ2-5, with D hard to call. V was clipped by 4 bases and J by 0 bases, with 9 bases between them. The CDR3 covers 14 residues. Germline loops: CDR1 MGHRA, CDR2 YSYEKL. The CDR3 spells CASSPTPNQETQYF. CDR3 DNA sequence: TGCGCCAGCAGCCCTACGCCAAACCAAGAGACCCAGTACTTC.

The V call is TRBV4-1, the J call TRBJ2-1; TRBD1 agrees at 12 bases. Germline loops: CDR1 MGHRA, CDR2 YSYEKL. Trimming cost V 3 bases and J 2 bases; bases outside gene matches: 2. The CDR3 spans 16 residues. The CDR3 DNA sequence: TGCGCCAGCAGCCAGGGGACAGGGGGCGCCTACAATGAGCAGTTCTTC. Its translation is CASSQGTGGAYNEQFF.

The V gene is TRBV6-4, the J gene TRBJ2-1; 11 bases are a match to TRBD2. The V segment lost 4 bases and the J segment 4 bases; nucleotides outside the gene matches: 12. CDR3 length: 18 amino acids. The germline V gene encodes CDR1 MRHNA and CDR2 SNTAGT. CDR3: CASSVIPQLAGAYNEQFF. The CDR3 DNA reads as TGTGCCAGCAGTGTCATCCCACAACTAGCGGGAGCGTACAATGAGCAGTTCTTC.

The chain combines TRBV7-9 with TRBJ1-2; 8 bases agree with TRBD1. Looked up from germline, CDR1 is SEHNR and CDR2 is FQNEAQ (reference sequence). The CDR3 has 14 residues. V dropped 6 bases and J dropped 4; count of bases not matched to a gene: 7. CDR3 in amino acids: CASSLPDRGYGYTF. The CDR3 DNA follows: TGTGCCAGCAGTTTACCCGACAGGGGCTATGGCTACACCTTC.

This clone occurred a few times. This rearrangement joins TRBV6-1 to TRBJ1-2, with TRBD1 as a possible D gene (6 bases). The length of the CDR3 is 15 residues. Per germline, CDR1 MNHNS and CDR2 SASEGT. V was pared by 5 bases and J by 0 bases, with 13 bases between. CDR3 protein: CASSNYGTPNYGYTF. The CDR3 DNA follows: TGTGCCAGCAGTAATTACGGGACACCTAACTATGGCTACACCTTC.

The CDR3 sequence is CASSVVSPDTQYF. The CDR3 bases are TGTGCCAGCAGCGTAGTTAGTCCAGATACGCAGTATTTT. The chain uses TRBV9 and TRBJ2-3; D not certain. The CDR3 runs to 13 residues. Trimming pared 0 bases from V and 4 bases from J, leaving 6 bases between. The V gene's germline CDR1 is SGDLS and CDR2 YYNGEE.

This chain uses TRBV4-1 with TRBJ2-1; TRBD2 aligns across 11 bases. CDR3 size: 18 residues. Germline V gene sequence: CDR1 MGHRA, CDR2 YSYEKL. The trim removed 1 base at V and 3 bases at J, leaving 8 bases unmatched. CDR3 sequence (DNA): TGCGCCAGCAGCCAAGTCCCGACCACTAGCGGGAGCTACAATGAGCAGTTCTTC. The encoded protein is CASSQVPTTSGSYNEQFF.

The V and J genes are TRBV15 and TRBJ2-7; 8 nucleotides line up with TRBD2. The junction had 11 bases not matched to a gene; V was cut back by 1 base and J by 0 bases. CDR1 and CDR2 from the germline V gene are LNHNV and YYDKDF (reference sequence). CDR3 length equals 18 residues. The CDR3 DNA reads TGTGCCACCAGCAGAGTTGGGCTAGCGGGTCTATACTCCTACGAGCAGTACTTC. Amino acid sequence: CATSRVGLAGLYSYEQYF.

This chain uses TRBV11-2 with TRBJ2-1; D might be TRBD2 (6 bases). The CDR3 spans 16 residues. Germline V lookup: CDR1 SGHAT, CDR2 FQNNGV. Between the trimmed V and J ends, which lost 0 bases and 3 bases, there was a span of 12 bases. The CDR3 bases are TGTGCCAGCAGCTTAGATCTTGCGGGGCTCTACAATGAGCAGTTCTTC. Protein product: CASSLDLAGLYNEQFF.

On this clone: Other DNA sequences from this sample encode an identical CDR3 as well. The chain has TRBV30 and TRBJ2-7; D call uncertain. Germline assignment: CDR1 GTSNPN and CDR2 SVGIG (reference sequence). Deletions cut 4 bases from V and 2 bases from J, with 6 bases between. The CDR3 extends over 11 amino acids. CDR3 coding DNA: TGTGCCTGGACTGGAGCCTACGAGCAGTACTTC. Translated: CAWTGAYEQYF.

V is TRBV4-1 and J is TRBJ2-1; 8 bases fit TRBD2. Germline CDR1 MGHRA, CDR2 YSYEKL. This CDR3 is built from 16 residues. The V gene end was trimmed by 1 base and the J gene end by 9 bases; junction bases not matched to a gene: 11. CDR3 amino acids: CASSQGGGPPVGEQFF. CDR3 DNA: TGCGCCAGCAGCCAAGGCGGGGGGCCCCCCGTCGGTGAGCAGTTCTTC.

The genes are TRBV9 and TRBJ2-3; 9 bases agree with TRBD2. Germline CDR1 is SGDLS and CDR2 is YYNGEE. The CDR3 contains 16 residues. With V trimmed by 4 bases and J by 4 bases, 10 bases remained unmatched. The CDR3 sequence is CASSFPRAGGPDTQYF. CDR3 bases: TGTGCCAGCAGCTTTCCTAGAGCGGGGGGACCAGATACGCAGTATTTT.

This clone came up a few times. CDR3 protein: CSVVKWVGKDYYGYTF. The CDR3, as DNA: TGCAGCGTTGTTAAATGGGTCGGGAAGGATTACTATGGCTACACCTTC. The chain combines TRBV29-1 with TRBJ1-2; no clear D gene. Germline CDR1 reads SQVTM; CDR2 reads ANQGSEA. The ends were cut back, 4 bases at V and 3 bases at J, with 21 bases in the middle. This CDR3 spans 16 amino acids.

This chain uses TRBV7-2 with TRBJ2-7; 9 positions match TRBD1. Trimming cost V 4 bases and J 3 bases; bases outside gene matches: 4. Germline CDR1 is SGHTA and CDR2 is FQGNSA. The CDR3 covers 14 residues. The DNA of the CDR3 is TGTGCCAGCAGCTCCCTGGACAGGGGCTACGAGCAGTACTTC. Translated: CASSSLDRGYEQYF.

The chain employs TRBV14 and TRBJ2-6, with 12 bases lining up with TRBD2. With V trimmed by 6 bases and J by 0 bases, 21 bases remained unmatched. This CDR3 has 23 residues. Germline CDR1 and CDR2: SGHDN and FVKESK. CDR3 nucleotide sequence: TGTGCCAGCAGTCCCATACCCAAGACTAGCGGGGGCACAAACCGCTCTGGGGCCAACGTCCTGACTTTC. Its translation is CASSPIPKTSGGTNRSGANVLTF.

DNA of the CDR3: TGTGCCAGCAGCTTAGAACGGACCCGACAGACTGGCTACACCTTC. It codes for CASSLERTRQTGYTF. V and J are TRBV7-9 and TRBJ1-2; D is possibly TRBD1 (5 bases). The CDR3 is made up of 15 amino acids. Trimming left V 1 base short and J 7 bases short, with 16 bases between. The germline gives CDR1 SEHNR, CDR2 FQNEAQ (reference sequence).

The chain recombines TRBV7-2 with TRBJ1-6; 9 bases are shared with TRBD1. This CDR3 has 16 residues. The germline V gene has CDR1 SGHTA and CDR2 FQGNSA. The J segment lost 2 bases and the V segment lost 5 bases, leaving 4 bases of the junction unmatched. The chain's CDR3 is CASSARDRAYNSPLHF. CDR3 nucleotides: TGTGCCAGCAGCGCCCGGGACAGGGCCTATAATTCACCCCTCCACTTT. The complete variable domain, with remaining parts taken from reference TRBV7-2 and TRBJ1-6, reads GAGVSQSPSNKVTEKGKDVELRCDPISGHTALYWYRQSLGQGLEFLIYFQGNSAPDKSGLPSDRFSAERTGGSVSTLTIQRTQQEDSAVYLCASSARDRAYNSPLHFGNGTRLTVT.

CDR3 sequence (DNA): TGTGCCAGCAGCCAAGAGGGGCAGGCGTACACTGAAGCTTTCTTT. Its translation: CASSQEGQAYTEAFF. The genes are TRBV4-2 and TRBJ1-1, with D tentatively TRBD1 (5 bases). The CDR3 is made up of 15 amino acids. The germline CDR1 and CDR2 sequences are LGHNA and YNFKEQ. V shed 0 bases and J shed 3 bases, with 11 bases lying between them.

The V gene is TRBV11-2, the J gene TRBJ1-6; perhaps TRBD1 as D (6 bases). V lost 1 base to trimming and J lost 4 bases, with 11 bases between them. There are 16 residues in the CDR3. Germline CDR1 SGHAT, CDR2 FQNNGV. The CDR3 sequence: CASSLAQGSYNSPLHF. The CDR3 region has the DNA TGTGCCAGCAGCTTAGCGCAGGGGTCTTATAATTCACCCCTCCACTTT.

The V call is TRBV9, the J call TRBJ1-6; no firm D call. CDR1 is SGDLS and CDR2 is YYNGEE in the germline V gene. V lost 0 bases to trimming and J lost 0 bases, with 4 bases between them. There are 15 residues in the CDR3. Here the CDR3 DNA reads TGTGCCAGCAGCGTAGGGAGCTCCTATAATTCACCCCTCCACTTT. Encoded protein: CASSVGSSYNSPLHF.

This clone was seen once. This chain connects TRBV10-2 to TRBJ2-1; 10 bases align to TRBD2. Losses at the gene ends were 3 bases for V and 10 bases for J; bases not matched to a gene: 15. CDR1 and CDR2 (germline): WSHSY, SAAADI. The CDR3 consists of 17 residues. The CDR3 DNA follows: TGCGCCAGCAGTGAAGGGGGGGCTAGCGGGAGATTCTGCGAGCAGTTCTTC. This translates into CASSEGGASGRFCEQFF.